This T cell receptor (beta chain) was recorded in a study of cytomegalovirus exposure and HLA in healthy donors. Overall study findings and caveats: In an earlier analysis, most TCR beta V segments were productive about 87% or about 30% of the time. One cluster of highly shared sequence variants probably arose as a sequencing artifact. TCR beta sequences reportedly predicted most subjects' HLA-A and HLA-B alleles accurately.

Trimming pared 3 bases from V and 6 bases from J, leaving 5 bases between. Per the germline V gene, CDR1 is LNHDA and CDR2 is SQIVND (reference sequence). The CDR3 length is 11 residues. About this clone itself: As yet, its antigen is unknown.

The PCR contained 60 Vbeta and 13 Jbeta primers. In the original workflow: In a later analysis, of 84 million or so unique beta chains, roughly 9.9 million appeared in at least two donors. Repertoires were generated with immunoSEQ multiplex PCR, while TCRdb's copy carries only in-frame clones and drops some. D and trimming come from the DNA, and the V and J calls and clone size come from that table. The sample has fewer than 150,000 clones; around 80% are singletons. The TCR comes from a young man in good health and CMV-seronegative. V gene TRBV19 combines with J gene TRBJ1-1; D call uncertain. Sequenced input: PBMCs. The CDR3 sequence is CASSIGAEAFF. CDR3 DNA sequence: TGTGCCAGTAGTATCGGGGCTGAAGCTTTCTTT.